The clone carrying this TCR beta chain was counted a few times. The antigen is undetermined. This record belongs to a study of shared clonotypes between healthy human individuals. The wider study: Donor composition was two women and three men, aged 18 to 49. For every donor, three CD4 naive, three CD4 memory, two CD8 naive and one CD8 memory plates were used.

Study conclusions and caveats: Collection of samples was limited to blood; tissue repertoires likely differ. In a few donors, around 4.5% of naive CD4 clonotypes appeared in common.

Method: immunoSEQ multiplex PCR; TCRdb's copy keeps in-frame clones and lacks some. The sample lists over a million clones; about four fifths were seen once. Sequencing used memory CD4+ T cells from PBMCs. Documented subset: CD45RA-negative fraction. This clonotype was obtained from a man younger than 35 in good health. Some clones in this sample may be carry-over from other donors' samples.

The chain's CDR3 is CASSPSGTGGWNEQFF. The CDR3 region has the DNA TGTGCCAGCAGCCCCTCCGGGACAGGGGGTTGGAATGAGCAGTTCTTC. V usage is TRBV9 and J usage is TRBJ2-1; 11 bases match TRBD1. The CDR3 is made up of 16 amino acids. V gave up 4 bases and J gave up 7 bases; unmatched junction bases: 10. From germline, CDR1 is SGDLS and CDR2 YYNGEE.